These 32 T cell receptor beta chains share one sample of origin, sequenced in a study of CD8+CD57+ T cells in acquired aplastic anemia. CD8+CD57+ cell expansion, shown by flow cytometry, had occurred in the patients selected for sequencing. CDR3 and TCR beta VDJ profiling relied on genomic DNA as the template. TCRdb recomputed calls from the reads with MiXCR, one row per CDR3 protein. The sample consists of around 190,000 distinct CDR3 sequences, around 50% of them appearing once. The sequenced material came from sorted CD4+, CD8+, or CD8+CD57+ T cells (not recorded which) from PBMCs. Every receptor here comes from a human donor with aplastic anemia.

This clonotype has ten or more counts. J is TRBJ2-1 and V is TRBV7-2, with D perhaps matching TRBD2 (7 bases). Germline CDR1 and CDR2: SGHTA and FQGNSA. The CDR3 is 14 amino acids. V was shortened by 0 bases and J by 7 bases, with 10 bases between the two germline ends. The CDR3 is CASSLARGRNEQFF. The CDR3, as DNA: TGTGCCAGCAGCTTAGCGCGGGGGCGAAATGAGCAGTTCTTC. Looking up the rest from reference TRBV7-2 and TRBJ2-1 gives the full variable domain: GAGVSQSPSNKVTEKGKDVELRCDPISGHTALYWYRQSLGQGLEFLIYFQGNSAPDKSGLPSDRFSAERTGGSVSTLTIQRTQQEDSAVYLCASSLARGRNEQFFGPGTRLTVL.

CDR3 nucleotide sequence: TGTGCCTGGAGTGGGCTTGCATCTAAGGGCAATGAGCAGTTCTTC. Its translation: CAWSGLASKGNEQFF. The rearrangement uses TRBV30 and TRBJ2-1; D uncertain. Germline assignment: CDR1 GTSNPN and CDR2 SVGIG (reference sequence). This CDR3 comprises 15 residues. Trimming stripped 1 base from V and 6 bases from J, with 16 bases between.

This clonotype was counted once. The rearrangement uses TRBV9 and TRBJ2-5; TRBD1 agrees at 7 bases. The J call may be wrong; the DNA end is better matched by TRBJ2-7. The germline V gene encodes CDR1 SGDLS and CDR2 YYNGEE. This CDR3 contains 14 residues. For the CDR3, the DNA is TGTGCCAGCAGCGCAGGCGACAGGGCCTACGAGCAGTACTTC. Translated: CASSAGDRAYEQYF.

The chain combines TRBV7-9 with TRBJ2-3, with unresolved D. CDR1 and CDR2 from the germline V gene are SEHNR and FQNEAQ (reference sequence). The CDR3 runs 12 residues. V dropped 5 bases and J dropped 4 bases, with 7 bases sitting between them. DNA for the CDR3: TGTGCCAGCAGCCGGTCCTCAGATACGCAGTATTTT. It translates to CASSRSSDTQYF. The entire variable domain, with the rest obtained from reference TRBV7-9 and TRBJ2-3, is as follows: DTGVSQNPRHKITKRGQNVTFRCDPISEHNRLYWYRQTLGQGPEFLTYFQNEAQLEKSRLLSDRFSAERPKGSFSTLEIQRTEQGDSAMYLCASSRSSDTQYFGPGTRLTVL.

In this sample, this clonotype turned up many times. This chain joins TRBV5-4 and TRBJ1-6; 7 bases map to TRBD1. The CDR3 totals 15 residues. V dropped 3 bases and J dropped 7; count of bases not matched to a gene: 7. In germline, CDR1 is SGHNT, CDR2 YYREEE (reference sequence). CDR3 sequence: CASSSRTGENSPLHF. DNA of the CDR3: TGTGCCAGCAGCTCGCGGACAGGCGAGAATTCACCCCTCCACTTT.

The chain joins TRBV7-2 to TRBJ1-1; the match to TRBD1 covers 7 bases. The CDR3 is 15 amino acids. The V gene's germline CDR1 is SGHTA and CDR2 FQGNSA. Trimming cost V 1 base and J 3 bases; bases outside gene matches: 5. CDR3: CASSLVAGGDTEAFF. CDR3 sequence (DNA): TGTGCCAGCAGCTTAGTGGCAGGGGGAGACACTGAAGCTTTCTTT.

This clonotype came up once. At one of its ends the junction is not consistent with the germline gene, which may arise from a read error. The chain uses TRBV12-3 or TRBV12-4 and TRBJ2-5, with a tentative D call TRBD2 (5 bases). There are 12 residues in the CDR3. The CDR3 nucleotides read TGTGCCAGCAGCCTACTAGGAGAGACCCGGTACTTC. Protein product: CASSLLGETRYF.

The V call is TRBV15, the J call TRBJ2-5, with D possibly matching TRBD1 (5 bases). The germline V gene has CDR1 LNHNV and CDR2 YYDKDF (reference sequence). The V end was cut by 5 bases, the J end by 4 bases, with 14 bases between. The CDR3 is 14 amino acids. CDR3 sequence: CATSPRGLGETQYF. CDR3 nucleotide sequence: TGTGCCACCAGCCCAAGGGGCCTCGGAGAGACCCAGTACTTC.

The chain carries TRBV20-1 and TRBJ2-1; possible D gene TRBD2, 5 bases. The CDR3 has 13 amino acids. Germline CDR1 is DFQATT and CDR2 is SNEGSKA (reference sequence). Trimming stripped 8 bases from V and 10 bases from J, with 21 bases between. The DNA of the CDR3 is TGCAGTCGTTCTTGGGGAGACCGAGAGGAGCAGTTCTTC. Translation gives CSRSWGDREEQFF.

V and J are TRBV20-1 and TRBJ2-1, with 7 bases aligning to TRBD2. In germline, CDR1 is DFQATT, CDR2 SNEGSKA (reference sequence). J lost 9 bases, V lost 1 base, and 6 bases had no gene match. The CDR3 spans 13 residues. CDR3 residues: CSARGAGDVEQFF. In DNA, the CDR3 is TGCAGTGCTAGAGGGGCGGGGGACGTTGAGCAGTTCTTC.

The table lists this clonotype with many counts. This chain uses TRBV19 with TRBJ1-5, with 7 nucleotides matching TRBD1. The length of the CDR3 is 16 residues. V shed 5 bases, J shed 7 bases, and the junction held 14 bases outside the gene matches. Germline V gives CDR1 LNHDA, CDR2 SQIVND (reference sequence). CDR3 protein: CASSSPTGALSQPQHF. The CDR3, as DNA: TGTGCCAGTAGTTCACCCACAGGGGCCTTAAGCCAGCCCCAGCATTTT.

This clonotype was seen ten or more times. J is TRBJ1-1 and V is TRBV24-1, with 8 positions matching TRBD1. Germline V gene lookup returns CDR1 KGHDR and CDR2 SFDVKD. Germline trimming cut 9 bases from V and 4 bases from J; bases unmatched to any gene: 6. This CDR3 is built from 13 residues. The CDR3 protein is CATSNTGGTEAFF. CDR3 nucleotides: TGTGCCACCTCAAACACAGGGGGCACTGAAGCTTTCTTT.

The chain couples TRBV29-1 to TRBJ2-5; 8 bases are a match to TRBD2. The CDR3 has 15 residues. Trimming took 6 bases from V and 4 from J; bases not matched to a gene: 13. CDR1 and CDR2 from the germline V gene are SQVTM and ANQGSEA. CDR3 residues: CSVGQLAGSPETQYF. CDR3 coding DNA: TGCAGCGTGGGCCAATTAGCGGGATCCCCAGAGACCCAGTACTTC.

A few counts support this clonotype. The chain recombines TRBV20-1 with TRBJ2-7; D might be TRBD2 (6 bases). Trimming pared 7 bases from V and 6 bases from J, leaving 13 bases between. Germline-derived CDR1 and CDR2 are DFQATT and SNEGSKA (reference sequence). CDR3 length: 11 residues. CDR3 region: CSGTLAVEQYF. The CDR3 nucleotides are TGCAGTGGGACGTTAGCGGTCGAGCAGTACTTC.

The V gene is TRBV7-3, the J gene TRBJ2-1, with D unclear. The CDR3 has 15 residues. Germline CDR1 reads SGHTA; CDR2 reads FQGTGA. V was cut by 5 bases and J by 0 bases, with 11 bases left in between. The CDR3 sequence: CASSHDLSSYNEQFF. The CDR3 DNA reads as TGTGCCAGCAGCCACGACCTTAGCTCCTACAATGAGCAGTTCTTC.

The table lists this clonotype with many counts. This rearrangement joins TRBV7-6 to TRBJ1-6; D gene ambiguous. Per the germline V gene, CDR1 is SGHVS and CDR2 is FNYEAQ. The V gene lost 5 bases and the J gene lost 5 bases, with 13 bases spanning the gap. This CDR3 spans 15 amino acids. The CDR3 protein is CASSLSSTNNSPLHF. In DNA form, the CDR3 reads TGTGCCAGCAGCCTCAGTAGCACAAATAATTCACCCCTCCACTTT.

This clonotype was detected ten times or more. The rearrangement uses TRBV4-2 and TRBJ2-7, with 12 positions matching TRBD2. This CDR3 spans 17 amino acids. Germline CDR1 reads LGHNA; CDR2 reads YNFKEQ. V lost 1 base and J lost 0; bases outside the gene matches: 4. The CDR3 loop reads CASSQGPTSGGSYEQYF. In nucleotides, the CDR3 is TGTGCCAGCAGCCAAGGTCCGACTAGCGGGGGCTCCTACGAGCAGTACTTC.

About this clonotype: Mismatch with germline at one junction end may stem from a read error. This chain uses TRBV20-1 with TRBJ2-5; D may be TRBD2 (7 bases). CDR1 DFQATT and CDR2 SNEGSKA come from the germline V gene (reference sequence). This CDR3 contains 14 residues. The CDR3 is CSARGGGDQETQYF. CDR3 sequence (DNA): TGCAGTGCCAGAGGGGGGGGGGACCAAGAGACCCAGTACTTC.

This clonotype was seen ten or more times. The V gene is TRBV6-1, the J gene TRBJ2-7; 7 nucleotides agree with TRBD2. Germline CDR1 is MNHNS and CDR2 is SASEGT. This CDR3 is 14 amino acids long. V dropped 7 bases and J dropped 4; count of bases not matched to a gene: 10. The CDR3 sequence is CASMGREKPYEQYF. The CDR3 coding sequence is TGTGCCAGCATGGGGAGGGAAAAACCTTACGAGCAGTACTTC.

This chain connects TRBV20-1 to TRBJ2-1, with 10 bases aligning to TRBD2. This CDR3 has 19 amino acids. The J segment lost 7 bases and the V segment lost 1 base, leaving 19 bases of the junction unmatched. In germline, CDR1 is DFQATT, CDR2 SNEGSKA (reference sequence). The DNA of the CDR3 is TGCAGTGCTAGAGTCCGTCTAGCGGGGGCAGGGGGTTACAAAAATGAGCAGTTCTTC. Translating gives CSARVRLAGAGGYKNEQFF.

This clonotype was recorded many times. The chain has TRBV20-1 and TRBJ2-5; maybe TRBD2 (6 bases). CDR3 length: 14 amino acids. Trimming stripped 0 bases from V and 2 bases from J, with 10 bases between. The germline CDR1 and CDR2 sequences are DFQATT and SNEGSKA (reference sequence). This CDR3 is CSARDPGEQETQYF. In DNA form, the CDR3 reads TGCAGTGCTAGAGATCCGGGGGAGCAAGAGACCCAGTACTTC.

This clonotype was picked up many times. The chain carries TRBV12-3 or TRBV12-4 and TRBJ1-1; 7 bases are a match to TRBD1. This CDR3 region has 15 residues. Trimming at V came to 3 bases and at J to 4 bases, leaving 8 bases not matched to a gene. The CDR3 region has the DNA TGTGCCAGCAGTTTCGACATATCAGGGGGCACTGAAGCTTTCTTT. It codes for CASSFDISGGTEAFF.

This clonotype was seen a few times. The chain couples TRBV15 to TRBJ1-5; D remains unclear. The CDR3 loop spans 12 amino acids. Germline loops: CDR1 LNHNV, CDR2 YYDKDF (reference sequence). V dropped 6 bases and J dropped 11 bases, with 14 bases sitting between them. CDR3 sequence reads: CATSNEQTAQHF. The CDR3 nucleotides read TGTGCCACCAGTAACGAGCAGACCGCCCAGCATTTT.

On this clonotype itself: One end of the junction does not line up with germline, which may come from a read error. The chain uses TRBV10-3 and TRBJ2-7, with a possible D match to TRBD1 (5 bases). The CDR3 runs to 14 residues. The germline CDR1 and CDR2 sequences are ENHRY and SYGVKD. This CDR3 is CASSGRQTLYEQYF. For the CDR3, the DNA is TGTGCCAGCAGTGGCCGACAGACACTCTACGAGCAGTACTTC.

This clonotype appeared a few times. The chain carries TRBV9 and TRBJ1-2; D not certain. Germline CDR1 is SGDLS and CDR2 is YYNGEE. The CDR3 sequence is 13 residues long. The ends were cut back, 3 bases at V and 4 bases at J, with 10 bases in the middle. The CDR3 here is CASSAGVAYGYTF. The DNA for the CDR3 is TGTGCCAGCAGCGCCGGAGTGGCCTATGGCTACACCTTC.

The gene calls are TRBV9 and TRBJ2-2; D unresolved. CDR3 length equals 16 residues. The germline CDR1 and CDR2 sequences are SGDLS and YYNGEE. V gave up 0 bases and J gave up 5 bases, with 14 bases separating them. The CDR3, as DNA: TGTGCCAGCAGCGTAGGTGCCCCCTTGGGAACCGGGGAGCTGTTTTTT. The encoded protein is CASSVGAPLGTGELFF.

This chain links TRBV20-1 with TRBJ2-1; TRBD2 agrees at 10 bases. The CDR3 extends over 14 amino acids. Losses at the gene ends were 3 bases for V and 9 bases for J; bases not matched to a gene: 8. Germline-derived CDR1 and CDR2 are DFQATT and SNEGSKA (reference sequence). The CDR3 DNA reads TGCAGTGCTAGTTCTAGCGGGAGAGGGGTTGAGCAGTTCTTC. This sequence encodes CSASSSGRGVEQFF.

This clonotype was found many times. The V gene is TRBV7-8, the J gene TRBJ2-7; D not certain. The CDR3 length is 17 residues. The germline gives CDR1 SGHVS, CDR2 FQNEAQ. V gave up 2 bases and J gave up 1 base, with 18 bases separating them. The CDR3 coding sequence is TGTGCCAGCAGCTTACCCACCCGGACGTCCAGTTCCTACGAGCAGTACTTC. Its protein is CASSLPTRTSSSYEQYF.

This clonotype was detected ten times or more. The rearrangement joins TRBV2 to TRBJ1-4; D is possibly TRBD1 (6 bases). Germline V gives CDR1 SNHLY, CDR2 FYNNEI. Trimming removed 7 bases from V and 5 bases from J, with 14 bases in between. This CDR3 is built from 14 residues. The CDR3 DNA sequence: TGTGCCAGCAAGTTAGGGGGAGGGAATGAAAAACTGTTTTTT. Encoded protein: CASKLGGGNEKLFF.

The chain joins TRBV7-2 to TRBJ2-5, with TRBD1 matching over 8 bases. J gave up 5 bases and V 2 bases, and 7 bases lay outside the gene matches. Germline-derived CDR1 and CDR2 are SGHTA and FQGNSA. This CDR3 is 15 amino acids long. The CDR3 DNA reads TGTGCCAGCAGCTTACATGCAGGGGGCCGCGAGACCCAGTACTTC. This encodes CASSLHAGGRETQYF.

This chain uses TRBV5-1 with TRBJ2-1; 7 nucleotides align to TRBD2. Germline CDR1 and CDR2: SGHRS and YFSETQ. The CDR3 totals 15 residues. Losses at the gene ends were 3 bases for V and 6 bases for J; bases not matched to a gene: 9. CDR3 DNA sequence: TGCGCCAGCAGCTCGGGGCGGGGGAGGGCCAATGAGCAGTTCTTC. Its protein product is CASSSGRGRANEQFF.

Note on this clonotype: A much larger clone lies a single base off, so this may be a read error. This CDR3 fails to terminate in the conserved phenylalanine or tryptophan, so it likely reflects a read error. The gene calls are TRBV11-2 and TRBJ1-1, with no clear D. The ends were cut back, 1 base at V and 3 bases at J, with 18 bases in the middle. The CDR3 runs 17 residues. Germline assignment: CDR1 SGHAT and CDR2 FQNNGV. CDR3 sequence reads: CASSLGATRNFYTEAFL. In nucleotides, the CDR3 is TGTGCCAGCAGCTTAGGGGCTACGCGGAATTTTTACACTGAAGCTTTCCTT.